This T cell receptor (beta chain) was sequenced during a study of tumor-infiltrating lymphocytes in localized non-small cell lung cancer. Study-level findings and limits: T-cell fraction did not differ between immunotypes IM1 and IM2.

This table comes from immunoSEQ multiplex PCR, and its TCRdb copy is limited to in-frame clones, with some not included. The data hold about 13,000 clones, with 60% to 85% observed a single time. Points on this clone: The antigen remains unidentified.

This CDR3 is 13 amino acids long. The germline V and J ends were trimmed by 0 bases and 6 bases, with 7 bases remaining between them. Germline V gene sequence: CDR1 LNHNV, CDR2 YYDKDF (reference sequence). The J gene is TRBJ2-3, the V gene TRBV15; D possibly uses TRBD1 or TRBD2 (5 bases each). The receptor was derived from a human donor with non-small cell lung cancer. Sequencing was done on a sample of lung tumor tissue. The CDR3 protein is CATSRDRGDTQYF. DNA of the CDR3: TGTGCCACCAGCAGAGATCGGGGCGATACGCAGTATTTT.